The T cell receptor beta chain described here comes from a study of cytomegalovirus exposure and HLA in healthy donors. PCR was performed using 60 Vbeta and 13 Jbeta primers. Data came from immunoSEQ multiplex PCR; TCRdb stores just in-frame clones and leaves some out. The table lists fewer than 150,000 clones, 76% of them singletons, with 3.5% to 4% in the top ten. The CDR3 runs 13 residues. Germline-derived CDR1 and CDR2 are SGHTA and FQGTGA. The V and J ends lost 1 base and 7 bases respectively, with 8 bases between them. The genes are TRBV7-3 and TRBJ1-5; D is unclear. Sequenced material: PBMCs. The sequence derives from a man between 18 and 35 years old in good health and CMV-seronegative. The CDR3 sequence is CASSLNRGQPQHF. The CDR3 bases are TGTGCCAGCAGCTTAAACAGAGGGCAGCCCCAGCATTTT.